Listed here are 2 T cell receptor beta chains from one sample, sequenced in a study of blood T cell repertoires in COVID-19. Only in-frame clones appear in the TCRdb table, and some are missing; sequencing was by immunoSEQ multiplex PCR. In the table there are roughly 400,000 clones, around nine tenths of which are singletons. The sequenced material came from PBMCs or T cells enriched from blood (not recorded which). The receptors come from a woman aged 18-29 years who had been exposed to COVID-19.

The rearrangement joins TRBV15 to TRBJ1-1; 7 bases match TRBD1. This CDR3 is built from 12 residues. Germline V CDR1 and CDR2: LNHNV, YYDKDF (reference sequence). Unmatched junction bases numbered 4, after V lost 4 bases and J lost 8 bases. The CDR3 region is CATSTPGQEAFF. CDR3 sequence (DNA): TGTGCCACCAGCACACCGGGACAGGAAGCTTTCTTT.

The rearrangement links TRBV5-4 to TRBJ2-3, with TRBD2 matching over 12 bases. CDR3 length: 15 residues. Germline V gene data show CDR1 as SGHNT and CDR2 as YYREEE (reference sequence). The ends lost 5 bases at V and 2 bases at J; junction bases unmatched: 3. The CDR3 region is CASRTSGGNTDTQYF. The CDR3 nucleotides are TGTGCCAGCAGGACTAGCGGGGGTAACACAGATACGCAGTATTTT.